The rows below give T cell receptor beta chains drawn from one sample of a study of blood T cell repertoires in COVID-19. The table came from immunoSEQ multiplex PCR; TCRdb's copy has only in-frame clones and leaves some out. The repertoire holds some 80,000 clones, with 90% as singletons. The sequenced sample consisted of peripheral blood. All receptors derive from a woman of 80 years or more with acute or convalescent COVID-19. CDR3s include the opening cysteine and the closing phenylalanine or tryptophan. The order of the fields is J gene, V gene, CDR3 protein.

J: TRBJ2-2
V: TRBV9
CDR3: CASSRDYNTGELFF

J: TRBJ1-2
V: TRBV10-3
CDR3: CAISETSGEAYGYTF

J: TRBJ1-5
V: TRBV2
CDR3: CASRPGTGVFQPQHF

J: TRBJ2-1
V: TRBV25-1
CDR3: CASSVPGVGNNEQFF

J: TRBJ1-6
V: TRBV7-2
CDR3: CASSTTTGLYSPLHF

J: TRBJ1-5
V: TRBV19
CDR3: CASSWLEANQPQHF

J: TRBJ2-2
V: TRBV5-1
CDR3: CASSTQAGTGELFF

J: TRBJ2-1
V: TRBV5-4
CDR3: CASSLTGAREQFF

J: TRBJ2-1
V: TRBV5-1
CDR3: CASSLGRYDNEQFF

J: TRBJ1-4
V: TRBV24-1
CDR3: CATSEPTVLGEKLFF

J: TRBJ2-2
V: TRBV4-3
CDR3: CASSQSPRGGSGTGELFF

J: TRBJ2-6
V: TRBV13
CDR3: CASSSGLAGATSGANVLTF

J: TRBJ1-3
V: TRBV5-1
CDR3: CASSLGQVSGNTIYF

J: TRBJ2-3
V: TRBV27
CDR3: CASSFPGGTQYF

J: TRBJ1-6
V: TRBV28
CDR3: CASRIQGAGSPLHF

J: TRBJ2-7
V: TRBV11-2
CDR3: CASSVQTEFYEQYF

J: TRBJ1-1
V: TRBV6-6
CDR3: CASSYFLGGNTEAFF

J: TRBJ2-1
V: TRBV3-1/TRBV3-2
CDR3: CASGQPEYNEQFF

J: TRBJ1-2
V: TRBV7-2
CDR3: CASSLSGGGYTF

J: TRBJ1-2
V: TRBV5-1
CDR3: CASSSTGVEYGYTF

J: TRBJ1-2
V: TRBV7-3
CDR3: CASSLTPDSNYGYTF

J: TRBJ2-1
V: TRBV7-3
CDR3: CASSLLPSSYNEQFF

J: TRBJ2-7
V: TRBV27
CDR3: CASSLQSPSSYEQYF

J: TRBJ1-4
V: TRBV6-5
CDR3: CASSYSGQGNEKLFF

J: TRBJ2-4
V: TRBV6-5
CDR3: CASTQGVGSKNIQYF

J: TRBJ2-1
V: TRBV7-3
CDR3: CASSFGGAGLAGEQFF

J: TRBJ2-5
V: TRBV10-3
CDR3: CAISETGGRLETQYF

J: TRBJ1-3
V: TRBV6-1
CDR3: CASSETGNPGNTIYF

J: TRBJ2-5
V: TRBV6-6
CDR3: CASSSGTNQETQYF

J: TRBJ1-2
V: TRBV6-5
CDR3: CASSYSWTGDGYTF

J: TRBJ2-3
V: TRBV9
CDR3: CASSPSGGDTDTQYF

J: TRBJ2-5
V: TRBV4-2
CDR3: CASSQAMAGWEETQYF

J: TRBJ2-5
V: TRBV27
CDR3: CASSFAGRQETQYF

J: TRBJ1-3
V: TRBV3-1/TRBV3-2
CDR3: CASSQDPESGTATPSSGNTIYF

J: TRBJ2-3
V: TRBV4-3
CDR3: CASSQVAGESTDTQYF

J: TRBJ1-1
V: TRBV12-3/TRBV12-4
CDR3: CASRSREITEAFF

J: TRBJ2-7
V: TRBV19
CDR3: CASSPGQGASYEQYF

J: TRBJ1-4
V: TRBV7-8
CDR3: CASSLAGGGEKLFF

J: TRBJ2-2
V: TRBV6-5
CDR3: CASSYAGGNTGELFF

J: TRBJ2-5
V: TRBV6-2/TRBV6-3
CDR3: CASSYWTSGGLYQETQYF

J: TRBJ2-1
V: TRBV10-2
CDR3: CASRLGLAGATYNEQFF

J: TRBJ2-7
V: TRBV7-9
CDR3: CASSLALQGAPEYF

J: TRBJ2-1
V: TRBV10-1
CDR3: CASSESRGSNEQFF

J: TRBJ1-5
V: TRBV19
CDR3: CASSPGLGRGQPQHF

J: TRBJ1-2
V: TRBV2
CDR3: CASSDLGLYGYTF

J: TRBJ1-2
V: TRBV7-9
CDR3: CASSPDRDYGYTF

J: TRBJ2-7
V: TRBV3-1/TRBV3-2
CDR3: CASSRTSGAYEQYF

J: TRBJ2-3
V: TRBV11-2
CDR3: CASSRTTSGSTDTQYF

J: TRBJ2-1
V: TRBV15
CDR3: CATSRPTTGIRYNEQFF

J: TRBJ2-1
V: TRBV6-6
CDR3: CASNLDRYSSYNEQFF

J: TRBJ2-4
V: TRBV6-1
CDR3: CASSETGTALAKNIQYF